One and the same sample provided the 17 T cell receptor beta chains below, sequenced in a study of CXCR3-negative and CXCR3-positive naive CD8 T cells. UMI-labeled 5' RACE TRB cDNA libraries were prepared from the cells. TCRdb reanalyzed the 5' RACE reads, giving one entry per CDR3 protein sequence and no DNA. This sample lists some 130,000 distinct CDR3 sequences; its ten largest clones have 0.45% to 0.55%. The sequenced sample was naive CXCR3- CD8+ T cells from blood. Documented subset: CD45RO-CCR7+CD27+CD95- naive CD8+ T cells lacking CXCR3 (TNR3-). Receptor source: a human donor in good health. Some clones in this sample may be carry-over from other donors' samples.

The rearrangement joins TRBV28 to TRBJ2-7; TCRdb designates TRBD1, a call that cannot be tested without DNA. Germline-derived CDR1 and CDR2 are MDHEN and SYDVKM. CDR3 length: 15 residues. This CDR3 is CASSLTTGTPYEQYF.

The rearrangement links TRBV2 to TRBJ2-3; TCRdb proposes TRBD2, but this gene call is untestable without DNA. The CDR3 runs 16 residues. Germline V gene lookup returns CDR1 SNHLY and CDR2 FYNNEI. CDR3 amino acids: CASMNSLAGNRDTQYF.

The rearrangement joins TRBV4-3 to TRBJ2-5; TCRdb's assignment of TRBD1 cannot be checked, as there is no DNA. Germline CDR1 and CDR2: LGHNA and YSLEER. This CDR3 is 14 amino acids long. The CDR3 sequence is CASSQDHTGETQYF.

This chain connects TRBV29-1 to TRBJ2-1. The germline gives CDR1 SQVTM, CDR2 ANQGSEA. The CDR3 spans 14 residues. The CDR3 is CSVDGGRAYNEQFF.

V usage is TRBV6-1 and J usage is TRBJ2-7; lacking DNA, the TRBD1 call made by TCRdb goes unchecked. Per germline, CDR1 MNHNS and CDR2 SASEGT. This CDR3 has 14 amino acids. The CDR3 protein is CASSDGIVAYEQYF.

The chain uses TRBV28 and TRBJ1-2; as DNA is missing, the TRBD1 call by TCRdb cannot be tested. Germline values: CDR1 MDHEN, CDR2 SYDVKM. The CDR3 consists of 14 residues. This CDR3 is CASSLWGELSGYTF.

The chain couples TRBV11-2 to TRBJ2-1; TCRdb returns TRBD1, unconfirmable since there is no DNA. The CDR3 sequence is 15 residues long. Germline-derived CDR1 and CDR2 are SGHAT and FQNNGV. The CDR3: CASSLPGQPNNEQFF.

This chain joins TRBV29-1 and TRBJ2-1; TCRdb reports TRBD1, a call that lacks DNA to check it against. Germline-derived CDR1 and CDR2 are SQVTM and ANQGSEA. This CDR3 contains 16 residues. This CDR3 reads CSVGREGREPYNEQFF.

The rearrangement uses TRBV7-9 and TRBJ2-1; the D call of TRBD1 rests on TCRdb alone, since no DNA is present to check it. Germline CDR1 reads SEHNR; CDR2 reads FQNEAQ (reference sequence). This CDR3 has 15 amino acids. The CDR3 loop reads CASSLADGTYNEQFF.

The chain couples TRBV7-9 to TRBJ1-1. This CDR3 contains 13 residues. CDR1 is SEHNR and CDR2 is FQNEAQ in the germline V gene (reference sequence). The CDR3 reads CASSLEQNTEAFF.

V usage is TRBV28 and J usage is TRBJ1-5. CDR3 length equals 15 residues. The germline gives CDR1 MDHEN, CDR2 SYDVKM. The CDR3 loop reads CASSLVTNSNQPQHF.

The gene calls are TRBV4-1 and TRBJ2-6; TCRdb designates TRBD2, a call that cannot be tested without DNA. The CDR3 sequence is 16 residues long. Looked up from germline, CDR1 is MGHRA and CDR2 is YSYEKL. This CDR3 is CASSPPYMLGPNVLTF.

This chain joins TRBV30 and TRBJ2-7. Germline V gene lookup returns CDR1 GTSNPN and CDR2 SVGIG (reference sequence). The CDR3 runs 12 residues. The CDR3 reads CAWSLDFGEQYF.

The rearrangement uses TRBV6-5 and TRBJ2-7. The CDR3 runs 14 residues. Germline CDR1 MNHEY, CDR2 SVGAGI. Here the CDR3 reads CASSADRVDYEQYF.

The J gene is TRBJ2-2, the V gene TRBV7-2; TCRdb indicates TRBD2, and absent DNA this call remains unverified. Germline assignment: CDR1 SGHTA and CDR2 FQGNSA. The CDR3 is made up of 17 amino acids. CDR3 in amino acids: CASSLLRVAEYTGELFF.

The genes are TRBV4-1 and TRBJ2-1; the TRBD2 assignment by TCRdb is unverifiable without DNA. This CDR3 region has 16 residues. The V gene's germline CDR1 is MGHRA and CDR2 YSYEKL. This CDR3 reads CASSQEELVTFNEQFF.

The chain is built from TRBV12-3 or TRBV12-4 and TRBJ2-1; TCRdb outputs TRBD1, but without DNA this stays unchecked. The CDR3 covers 16 residues. Here the CDR3 reads CASSLDGTGGINEQFF.